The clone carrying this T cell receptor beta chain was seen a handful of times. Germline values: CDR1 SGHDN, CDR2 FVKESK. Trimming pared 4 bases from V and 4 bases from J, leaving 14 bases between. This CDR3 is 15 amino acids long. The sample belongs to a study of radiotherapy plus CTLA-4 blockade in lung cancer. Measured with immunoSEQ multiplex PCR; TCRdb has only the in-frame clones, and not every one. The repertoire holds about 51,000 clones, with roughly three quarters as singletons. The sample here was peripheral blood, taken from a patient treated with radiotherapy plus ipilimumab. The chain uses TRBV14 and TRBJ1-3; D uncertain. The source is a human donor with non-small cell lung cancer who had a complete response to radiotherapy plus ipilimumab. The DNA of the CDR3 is TGTGCCAGCAGCCTTGGAGGGAACGGAGGAAACACCATATATTTT. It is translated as CASSLGGNGGNTIYF. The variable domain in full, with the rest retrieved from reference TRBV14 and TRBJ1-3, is EAGVTQFPSHSVIEKGQTVTLRCDPISGHDNLYWYRRVMGKEIKFLLHFVKESKQDESGMPNNRFLAERTGGTYSTLKVQPAELEDSGVYFCASSLGGNGGNTIYFGEGSWLTVV.